This T cell receptor (beta chain) was sequenced in a study of blood T cell repertoires in COVID-19. Clones were read by immunoSEQ multiplex PCR, and TCRdb kept only the in-frame ones, dropping some. The data show roughly 670,000 clones, with 75% to 90% seen just once and approximately 0.3% held by the top ten. The CDR3 is 12 residues long. V shed 6 bases, J shed 7 bases, and the junction held 6 bases outside the gene matches. In germline, CDR1 is LGHNT, CDR2 FRNRAP. Specimen: peripheral blood. The gene calls are TRBV12-5 and TRBJ2-7; 7 bases are a match to TRBD2. The source of this sequence is a woman aged 18-29 years with acute or convalescent COVID-19. The CDR3 spells CASGRASGEQYF. DNA for the CDR3: TGTGCTAGTGGGCGGGCTAGCGGAGAGCAGTACTTC.